Below are 14 T cell receptor beta chains sequenced from a single sample in a study of T cell repertoires in cytomegalovirus infection. TCRdb re-derived calls from the reads in MiXCR, one entry per CDR3 protein. There are around 290,000 distinct CDR3 sequences in the sample; more than 20% occur only once, and about 15% lies in the top ten. Sequenced material: PBMCs. The receptor set was obtained from a human donor in good health (CMV status not recorded). Some clones in this sample may be carry-over from other donors' samples.

At least ten counts were recorded for this clonotype. The genes are TRBV7-2 and TRBJ1-2; TRBD1 matches 7 bases. The V and J ends lost 6 bases and 7 bases, in that order; junction bases with no gene match: 14. The CDR3 has 15 amino acids. The V gene's germline CDR1 is SGHTA and CDR2 FQGNSA. The CDR3 nucleotides read TGTGCCAGCAGTTCTATAGCGGGACAGTCTCCTGGCTACACCTTC. It translates to CASSSIAGQSPGYTF.

This clonotype appeared a few times. The V gene is TRBV7-6, the J gene TRBJ2-3; perhaps TRBD2 as D (6 bases). Looked up from germline, CDR1 is SGHVS and CDR2 is FNYEAQ. This CDR3 comprises 15 residues. Trimming took off 5 bases at V and 0 bases at J, with 12 bases between the two ends. The CDR3, as DNA: TGTGCCAGCAGCCGCGGGACTTTAAGCACAGATACGCAGTATTTT. Translating it yields CASSRGTLSTDTQYF.

This clonotype was recorded a few times. This sequence joins TRBV14 and TRBJ2-1; D remains unclear. The V end lost 3 bases, the J end lost 0 bases, and 12 bases lay between the germline ends. CDR3 size: 16 residues. Germline CDR1 SGHDN, CDR2 FVKESK. The CDR3 DNA sequence: TGTGCCAGCAGCCATCGCCCGTTTTTCTCCTACAATGAGCAGTTCTTC. This translates into CASSHRPFFSYNEQFF.

This clonotype was counted only a few times. The CDR3 region is CASSLKGWTSGIYEQYF. CDR3 in DNA: TGTGCCAGCAGCTTAAAAGGGTGGACTAGCGGAATTTACGAGCAGTACTTC. J is TRBJ2-7 and V is TRBV7-2; 10 bases are a match to TRBD2. Unmatched junction bases numbered 11, after V lost 2 bases and J lost 4 bases. CDR3 size: 17 residues. From germline, CDR1 is SGHTA and CDR2 FQGNSA.

J is TRBJ1-2 and V is TRBV7-3; D is unclear. The CDR3 consists of 12 residues. In germline, CDR1 is SGHTA, CDR2 FQGTGA. The V end was cut by 5 bases, the J end by 2 bases, with 6 bases between. The CDR3 DNA sequence: TGTGCCAGCAGCCAAATCAACTATGGCTACACCTTC. This translates into CASSQINYGYTF. Full variable domain (rest looked up from reference TRBV7-3 and TRBJ1-2): GAGVSQTPSNKVTEKGKYVELRCDPISGHTALYWYRQSLGQGPEFLIYFQGTGAADDSGLPNDRFFAVRPEGSVSTLKIQRTERGDSAVYLCASSQINYGYTFGSGTRLTVV.

This clonotype was picked up many times. J is TRBJ2-7 and V is TRBV18, with 7 bases aligning to TRBD1. Germline-derived CDR1 and CDR2 are KGHSH and LQKENI. V was pared by 3 bases and J by 4 bases, with 9 bases of the junction left unmatched. This CDR3 spans 15 amino acids. CDR3 sequence: CASSPGQRRPYEQYV. CDR3 DNA: TGTGCCAGCTCACCGGGACAGAGAAGGCCGTACGAGCAGTACGTC.

V gene TRBV5-1 combines with J gene TRBJ2-1; 11 bases map to TRBD2. CDR1 is SGHRS, CDR2 YFSETQ, per germline. Germline trimming cut 0 bases from V and 3 bases from J; bases unmatched to any gene: 8. The CDR3 covers 18 residues. The CDR3 DNA reads as TGCGCCAGCAGCTTGGTGGGGCTAGCGGGAGGTCTCTACAATGAGCAGTTCTTC. The encoded protein is CASSLVGLAGGLYNEQFF.

This clonotype was counted at least ten times. The chain links TRBV30 to TRBJ1-1; 7 bases fit TRBD1. The V gene end was trimmed by 1 base and the J gene end by 5 bases; junction bases not matched to a gene: 7. Germline V gene data show CDR1 as GTSNPN and CDR2 as SVGIG (reference sequence). The CDR3 runs to 14 residues. The CDR3 loop reads CAWSAWDRETEAFF. Here the CDR3 DNA reads TGTGCCTGGAGTGCCTGGGACAGAGAAACTGAAGCTTTCTTT.

The genes are TRBV7-2 and TRBJ2-1; 9 nucleotides match TRBD2. The CDR3 is 16 amino acids. J lost 6 bases, V lost 8 bases, and 14 bases had no gene match. Germline CDR1 is SGHTA and CDR2 is FQGNSA. The CDR3 reads CASLPAGGLRGNEQFF. The CDR3 nucleotides read TGTGCCAGCTTGCCCGCGGGGGGGTTGCGAGGCAATGAGCAGTTCTTC.

This clonotype was found a few times. This chain uses TRBV7-2 with TRBJ1-2, with 8 bases lining up with TRBD1. Losses at the gene ends were 9 bases for V and 2 bases for J; bases not matched to a gene: 8. CDR1 and CDR2 (germline): SGHTA, FQGNSA. The CDR3 sequence is 14 residues long. CDR3 DNA: TGTGCCAGTGCGGAGACAGGGGTGAACTATGGCTACACCTTC. Translated, it gives CASAETGVNYGYTF.

In this sample, this clonotype turned up a few times. The chain joins TRBV27 to TRBJ2-7; D is uncertain. The V end was cut by 8 bases, the J end by 3 bases, with 20 bases between. This CDR3 contains 15 residues. Germline V gene lookup returns CDR1 MNHEY and CDR2 SMNVEV (reference sequence). CDR3 residues: CASPRRLIPRYEQYF. CDR3 nucleotides: TGTGCCAGCCCCCGGCGTTTGATCCCTCGCTACGAGCAGTACTTC.

The chain has TRBV20-1 and TRBJ2-7, with 9 positions matching TRBD2. The CDR3 runs to 15 residues. Per germline, CDR1 DFQATT and CDR2 SNEGSKA (reference sequence). Trimming cost V 1 base and J 0 bases; bases outside gene matches: 4. CDR3 region: CSARGSGGSSYEQYF. CDR3 sequence (DNA): TGCAGTGCTAGAGGTAGCGGGGGAAGCTCCTACGAGCAGTACTTC.

The chain joins TRBV6-1 to TRBJ2-7; D not resolved. Trimming took off 6 bases at V and 4 bases at J, with 4 bases between the two ends. Per the germline V gene, CDR1 is MNHNS and CDR2 is SASEGT. This CDR3 has 10 amino acids. CDR3 loop: CASRGYEQYF. The CDR3 bases are TGTGCCAGCAGAGGTTACGAGCAGTACTTC.

This clonotype was picked up a small number of times. The chain carries TRBV24-1 and TRBJ1-1; 9 nucleotides align to TRBD1. The germline V gene encodes CDR1 KGHDR and CDR2 SFDVKD. The V and J ends lost 2 bases and 3 bases, in that order; junction bases with no gene match: 3. The CDR3 runs 15 residues. CDR3 protein: CATSDSRQGDTEAFF. In DNA form, the CDR3 reads TGTGCCACCAGTGATTCAAGACAGGGGGACACTGAAGCTTTCTTT.